The clone carrying this T cell receptor (beta chain) was recorded at least ten times. Its cognate antigen is unknown. The data were taken from a study of Graves' ophthalmopathy and Graves' hyperthyroidism. General study points: The model's ophthalmopathy progression predictions had around 64% sensitivity and 72% to 80% specificity. Between ophthalmopathy and stable hyperthyroidism, a 13-signature model drew a separation with around 86% sensitivity and 81.08% specificity.

For repertoire sequencing, the TCR beta CDR3 regions were amplified from RNA transcripts. Second-round multiplex PCR followed a first-round RT-PCR using HTBI primers. TCRdb ran MiXCR on the multiplex PCR reads and lists one entry per CDR3 protein. The sample lists hundreds of thousands of distinct CDR3 sequences, about two fifths occurring once. V was cut by 5 bases and J by 3 bases, with 11 bases left in between. The germline CDR1 and CDR2 sequences are ENHRY and SYGVKD. CDR3 length: 13 residues. The receptor's source is an adult man with Graves' ophthalmopathy. What was sequenced was peripheral blood. V gene TRBV10-3 combines with J gene TRBJ2-7; TRBD1 might be the D (6 bases). DNA of the CDR3: TGTGCCATCAGTACGGGACAACACTACGAGCAGTACTTC. Protein product: CAISTGQHYEQYF.